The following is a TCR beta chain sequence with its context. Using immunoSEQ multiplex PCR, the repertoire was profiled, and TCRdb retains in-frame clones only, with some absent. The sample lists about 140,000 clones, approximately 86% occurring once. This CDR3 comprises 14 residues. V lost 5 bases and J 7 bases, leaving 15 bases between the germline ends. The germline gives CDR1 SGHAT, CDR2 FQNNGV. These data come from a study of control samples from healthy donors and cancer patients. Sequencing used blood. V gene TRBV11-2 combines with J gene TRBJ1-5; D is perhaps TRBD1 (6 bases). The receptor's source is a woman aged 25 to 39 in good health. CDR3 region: CASSPSGRGQPQHF. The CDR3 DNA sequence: TGTGCCAGCAGCCCAAGTGGCAGGGGCCAGCCCCAGCATTTT. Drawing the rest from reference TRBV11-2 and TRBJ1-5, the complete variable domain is EAGVAQSPRYKIIEKRQSVAFWCNPISGHATLYWYQQILGQGPKLLIQFQNNGVVDDSQLPKDRFSAERLKGVDSTLKIQPAKLEDSAVYLCASSPSGRGQPQHFGDGTRLSIL.